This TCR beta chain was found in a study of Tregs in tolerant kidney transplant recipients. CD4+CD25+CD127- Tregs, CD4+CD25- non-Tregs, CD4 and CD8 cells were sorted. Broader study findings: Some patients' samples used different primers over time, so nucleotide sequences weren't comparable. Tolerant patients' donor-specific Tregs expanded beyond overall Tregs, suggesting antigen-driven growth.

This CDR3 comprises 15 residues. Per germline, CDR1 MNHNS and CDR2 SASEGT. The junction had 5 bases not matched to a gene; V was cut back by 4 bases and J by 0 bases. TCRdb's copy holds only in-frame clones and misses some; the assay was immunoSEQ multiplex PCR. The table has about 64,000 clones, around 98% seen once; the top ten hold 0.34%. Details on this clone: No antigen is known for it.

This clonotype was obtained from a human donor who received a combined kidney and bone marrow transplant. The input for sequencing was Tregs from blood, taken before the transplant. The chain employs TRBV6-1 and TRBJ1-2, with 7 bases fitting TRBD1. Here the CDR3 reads CASSVRDSPNYGYTF. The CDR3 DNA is TGTGCCAGCAGTGTGCGGGACAGTCCTAACTATGGCTACACCTTC.